One sample yielded the 9 T cell receptor beta chains listed below, sequenced in a study of blood T cell repertoires in COVID-19. Method: immunoSEQ multiplex PCR; TCRdb's copy keeps in-frame clones and lacks some. Among about 260,000 clones listed, around 88% were seen once. The sequenced material came from peripheral blood. The receptor source for this set is a man aged 25 to 40 with active or convalescent COVID-19.

V gene TRBV29-1 combines with J gene TRBJ1-1; weak D call: TRBD1 (5 bases). Germline CDR1 is SQVTM and CDR2 is ANQGSEA. There are 11 residues in the CDR3. The V end was cut by 5 bases, the J end by 4 bases, with 8 bases between. CDR3 sequence (DNA): TGCAGCGTTCGCCAGGGCACTGAAGCTTTCTTT. This codes for CSVRQGTEAFF.

This clone has ten or more counts. The chain combines TRBV4-3 with TRBJ1-2, with a possible D match to TRBD1 (5 bases). The germline V gene encodes CDR1 LGHNA and CDR2 YSLEER. Trimming pared 0 bases from V and 1 base from J, leaving 9 bases between. This CDR3 has 15 amino acids. CDR3 residues: CASSQDWGSNYGYTF. CDR3 nucleotides: TGCGCCAGCAGCCAAGACTGGGGCAGTAACTATGGCTACACCTTC.

CDR3 loop: CASRDTGGYSPLHF. CDR3 bases: TGTGCCAGCAGGGACACGGGGGGTTACTCACCCCTCCACTTT. V gene TRBV7-9 combines with J gene TRBJ1-6; D might be TRBD1 (5 bases). Trimming removed 6 bases from V and 10 bases from J, with 16 bases in between. CDR3 size: 14 residues. Germline V gene lookup returns CDR1 SEHNR and CDR2 FQNEAQ (reference sequence).

This rearrangement joins TRBV21-1 to TRBJ1-4; no check of the table's D call, TRBD1, against the DNA was made. TRBV21-1 is a listed pseudogene. CDR3 length: 15 residues. For the CDR3, the DNA is TGTGCCAGCAGCAGACGACAGGGCGGGAAAGAAAAACTGTTTTTT. It is translated as CASSRRQGGKEKLFF.

The chain uses TRBV3-1 (or the pseudogene TRBV3-2) and TRBJ2-5, with 8 positions matching TRBD1. Trimming removed 1 base from V and 1 base from J; junction bases left unmatched: 5. Germline V lookup: CDR1 LGHDT, CDR2 YNNKEL (reference sequence). This CDR3 is built from 16 residues. The CDR3 DNA reads as TGTGCCAGCAGCCAAGTCGGCAGGGGGCGCCAAGAGACCCAGTACTTC. Protein: CASSQVGRGRQETQYF.

This clone occurred once. The J gene is TRBJ1-1, the V gene TRBV18; tentatively, D is TRBD1 (5 bases). Germline lookup yields CDR1 KGHSH and CDR2 LQKENI. This CDR3 region has 14 residues. V lost 9 bases, J lost 3 bases, and 17 bases lay in between. The chain's CDR3 is CASIPGWEDTEAFF. The DNA for the CDR3 is TGTGCCAGTATTCCAGGGTGGGAGGACACTGAAGCTTTCTTT.

In this sample, this clone turned up once. The chain combines TRBV5-1 with TRBJ2-1; 13 nucleotides match TRBD2. Germline-derived CDR1 and CDR2 are SGHRS and YFSETQ. The CDR3 is made up of 15 amino acids. J gave up 9 bases and V 3 bases, and 6 bases lay outside the gene matches. The CDR3 nucleotides are TGCGCCAGCAGCTCACTAGCGGGGGGGTCTGGTGAGCAGTTCTTC. Translating gives CASSSLAGGSGEQFF.

The V call is TRBV2, the J call TRBJ2-3; possible D gene TRBD2, 6 bases. CDR1 is SNHLY, CDR2 FYNNEI, per germline. This CDR3 is 15 amino acids long. V was clipped by 6 bases and J by 0 bases, with 13 bases between them. CDR3 amino acids: CASSRRGISTDTQYF. As DNA, the CDR3 is TGTGCCAGCAGCCGCCGGGGGATTAGCACAGATACGCAGTATTTT.

The rearrangement links TRBV5-4 to TRBJ1-1; TRBD1 is a possible D gene (6 bases). V was clipped by 4 bases and J by 4 bases, with 17 bases between them. Germline loops: CDR1 SGHNT, CDR2 YYREEE (reference sequence). CDR3 size: 15 residues. The CDR3 is CASSLSLGARTEAFF. CDR3 in DNA: TGTGCCAGCAGCCTCAGTCTGGGGGCGCGCACTGAAGCTTTCTTT.